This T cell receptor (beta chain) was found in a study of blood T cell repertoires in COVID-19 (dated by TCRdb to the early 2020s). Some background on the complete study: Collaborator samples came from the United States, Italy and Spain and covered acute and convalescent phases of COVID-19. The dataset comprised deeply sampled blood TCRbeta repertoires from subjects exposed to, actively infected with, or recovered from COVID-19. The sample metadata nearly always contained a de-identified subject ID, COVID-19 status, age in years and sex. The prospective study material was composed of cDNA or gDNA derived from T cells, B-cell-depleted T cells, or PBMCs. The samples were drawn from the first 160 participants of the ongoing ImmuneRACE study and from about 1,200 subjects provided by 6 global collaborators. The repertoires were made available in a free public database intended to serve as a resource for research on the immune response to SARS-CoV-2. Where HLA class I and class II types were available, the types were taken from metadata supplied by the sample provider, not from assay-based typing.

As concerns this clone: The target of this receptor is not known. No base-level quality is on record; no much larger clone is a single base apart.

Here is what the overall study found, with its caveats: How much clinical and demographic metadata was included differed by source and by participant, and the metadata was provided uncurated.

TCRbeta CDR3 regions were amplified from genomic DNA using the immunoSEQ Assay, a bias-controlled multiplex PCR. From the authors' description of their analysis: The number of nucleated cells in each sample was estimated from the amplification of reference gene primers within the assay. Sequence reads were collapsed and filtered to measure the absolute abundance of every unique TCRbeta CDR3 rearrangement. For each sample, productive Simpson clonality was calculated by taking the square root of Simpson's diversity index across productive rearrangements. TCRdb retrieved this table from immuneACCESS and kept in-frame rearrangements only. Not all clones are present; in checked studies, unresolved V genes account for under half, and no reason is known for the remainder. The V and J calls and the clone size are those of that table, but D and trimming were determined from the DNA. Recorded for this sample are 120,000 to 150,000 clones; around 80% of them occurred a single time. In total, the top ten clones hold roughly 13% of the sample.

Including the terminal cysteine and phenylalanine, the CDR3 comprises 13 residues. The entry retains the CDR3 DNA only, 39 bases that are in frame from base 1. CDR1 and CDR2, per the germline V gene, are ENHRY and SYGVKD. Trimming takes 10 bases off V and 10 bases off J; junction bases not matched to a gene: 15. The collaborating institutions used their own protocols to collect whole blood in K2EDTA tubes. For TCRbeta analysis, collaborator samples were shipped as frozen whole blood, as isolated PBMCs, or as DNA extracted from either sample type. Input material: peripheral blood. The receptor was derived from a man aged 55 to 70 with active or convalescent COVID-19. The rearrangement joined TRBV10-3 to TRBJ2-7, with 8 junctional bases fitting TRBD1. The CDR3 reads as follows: CATAIRTGFGQYF. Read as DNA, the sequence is TGTGCCACCGCCATCCGGACAGGGTTTGGACAGTACTTC.